The present T cell receptor beta chain was sequenced within a study of vaccination and CD4 T cells after COVID-19. Background on the study: Overlapping spike peptides of SARS-CoV-2, HCoV-NL63, HCoV-OC43 and HCoV-229E were used, and cells were stimulated with them. Control cultures, each given a CEFX pool, an HIV-1 Nef pool, or no peptide, were included.

Germline values: CDR1 SGHAT, CDR2 FQNNGV. This CDR3 region has 13 residues. Trimming removed 1 base from V and 6 bases from J, with 8 bases in between. The Oncomine TCR Beta short-read assay was applied to DNA of cultured CD4+ T cells. Genomic DNA was isolated from cultured CD4+ T cells. TCRdb analysed the PCR reads with MiXCR anew, one entry per CDR3 protein. In the table there are roughly 9,800 distinct CDR3 sequences, about 36% of which are singletons. With respect to this clonotype: Its cognate antigen is unknown.

Treatment indicated: roughly 11-day PBMC culture with coronavirus spike peptide pools or control peptides (ViraFEST assay). These CD4+ T cells came from an unexposed donor, sampled before the COVID-19 pandemic (2011-2018). ViraFEST used peptide pools to expand antigen-specific T cells and subsequently sequenced their TCRs. The sequence was collected from a human donor in good health. The chain couples TRBV11-2 to TRBJ2-3; D gene uncertain. Sequencing was done on a sample of CD4+ T cells from blood, cultured in vitro. Here the CDR3 reads CASSLGPRDTQYF. CDR3 bases: TGTGCCAGCAGCTTAGGCCCAAGGGATACGCAGTATTTT.